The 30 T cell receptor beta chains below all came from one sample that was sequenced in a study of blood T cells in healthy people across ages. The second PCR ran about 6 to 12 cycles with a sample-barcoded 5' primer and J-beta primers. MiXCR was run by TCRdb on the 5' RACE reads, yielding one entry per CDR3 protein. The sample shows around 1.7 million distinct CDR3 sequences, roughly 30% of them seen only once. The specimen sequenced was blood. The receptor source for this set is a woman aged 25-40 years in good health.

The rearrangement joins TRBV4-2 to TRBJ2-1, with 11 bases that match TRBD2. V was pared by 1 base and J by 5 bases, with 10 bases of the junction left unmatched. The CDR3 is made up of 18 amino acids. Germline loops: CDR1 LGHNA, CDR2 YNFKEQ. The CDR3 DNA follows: TGTGCCAGCAGCCAAGTTCGAGTTAGCGGGGGGGCTCACAATGAGCAGTTCTTC. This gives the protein CASSQVRVSGGAHNEQFF.

The CDR3 sequence: CASSSGFYYGYTF. Here the CDR3 DNA reads TGTGCCAGCAGTTCCGGGTTCTACTATGGCTACACCTTC. The chain employs TRBV28 and TRBJ1-2; D is uncertain. CDR1 and CDR2 from the germline V gene are MDHEN and SYDVKM. The CDR3 totals 13 residues. V gave up 4 bases and J gave up 3 bases, with 9 bases separating them.

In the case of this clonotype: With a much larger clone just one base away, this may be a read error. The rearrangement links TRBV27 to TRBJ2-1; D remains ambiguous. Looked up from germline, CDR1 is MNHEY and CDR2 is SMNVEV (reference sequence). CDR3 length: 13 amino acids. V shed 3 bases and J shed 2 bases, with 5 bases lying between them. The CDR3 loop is CASSFEPYNEQFF. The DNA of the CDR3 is TGTGCCAGCAGTTTCGAGCCCTACAATGAGCAGTTCTTC.

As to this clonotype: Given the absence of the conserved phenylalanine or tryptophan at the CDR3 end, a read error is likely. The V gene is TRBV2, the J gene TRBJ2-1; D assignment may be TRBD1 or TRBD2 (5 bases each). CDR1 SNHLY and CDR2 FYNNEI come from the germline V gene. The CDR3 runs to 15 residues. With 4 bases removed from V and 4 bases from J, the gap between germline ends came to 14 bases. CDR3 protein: CASSVQGGGYNEQFL. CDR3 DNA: TGTGCCAGCAGTGTCCAGGGTGGGGGATACAATGAGCAGTTCTTA.

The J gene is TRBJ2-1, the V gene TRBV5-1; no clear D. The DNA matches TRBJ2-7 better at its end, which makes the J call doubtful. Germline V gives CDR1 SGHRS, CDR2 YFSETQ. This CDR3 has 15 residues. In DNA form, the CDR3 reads TGCGCCAGCAGCTTGGGGAATCTTGGCACCTACGAGCAGTACTTC. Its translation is CASSLGNLGTYEQYF.

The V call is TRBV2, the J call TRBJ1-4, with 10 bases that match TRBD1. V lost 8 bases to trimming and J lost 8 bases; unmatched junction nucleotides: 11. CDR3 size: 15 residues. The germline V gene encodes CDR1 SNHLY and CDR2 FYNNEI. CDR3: CASGRSGTGAEKLFF. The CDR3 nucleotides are TGTGCCAGCGGGCGCTCCGGGACAGGGGCAGAAAAACTGTTTTTT.

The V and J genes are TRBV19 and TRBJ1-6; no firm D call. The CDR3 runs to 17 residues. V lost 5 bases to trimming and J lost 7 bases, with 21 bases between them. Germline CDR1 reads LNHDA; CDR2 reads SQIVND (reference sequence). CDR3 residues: CASSYTPDRPANSPLHF. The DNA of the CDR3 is TGTGCCAGTAGTTACACACCTGATCGCCCGGCGAATTCACCCCTCCACTTT.

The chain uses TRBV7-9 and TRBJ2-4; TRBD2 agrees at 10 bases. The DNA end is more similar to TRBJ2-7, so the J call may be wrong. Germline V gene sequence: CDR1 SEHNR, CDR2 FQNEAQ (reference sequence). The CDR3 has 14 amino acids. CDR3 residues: CASSFSGLASEQYF. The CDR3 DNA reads TGTGCCAGCAGCTTCTCGGGACTAGCGTCCGAGCAGTACTTC.

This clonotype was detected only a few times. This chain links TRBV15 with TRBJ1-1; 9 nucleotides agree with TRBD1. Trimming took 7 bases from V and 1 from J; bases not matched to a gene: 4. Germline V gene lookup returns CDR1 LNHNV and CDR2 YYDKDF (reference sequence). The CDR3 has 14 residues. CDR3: CATTYRGRNTEAFF. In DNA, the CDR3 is TGTGCCACCACCTACAGGGGGCGGAACACTGAAGCTTTCTTT. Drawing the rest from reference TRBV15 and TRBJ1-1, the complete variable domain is DAMVIQNPRYQVTQFGKPVTLSCSQTLNHNVMYWYQQKSSQAPKLLFHYYDKDFNNEADTPDNFQSRRPNTSFCFLDIRSPGLGDTAMYLCATTYRGRNTEAFFGQGTRLTVV.

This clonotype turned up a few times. Here the CDR3 reads CASSPGWSNEKLFF. Here the CDR3 DNA reads TGTGCCAGCAGCCCGGGATGGTCTAATGAAAAACTGTTTTTT. The chain couples TRBV7-2 to TRBJ1-4; D unclear. The CDR3 has 14 amino acids. The V end lost 5 bases, the J end lost 3 bases, and 10 bases lay between the germline ends. From germline, CDR1 is SGHTA and CDR2 FQGNSA.

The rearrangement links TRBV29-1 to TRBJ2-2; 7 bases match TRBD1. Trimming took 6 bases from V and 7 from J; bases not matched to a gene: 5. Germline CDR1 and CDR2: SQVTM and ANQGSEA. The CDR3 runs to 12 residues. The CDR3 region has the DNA TGCAGCGTGACAGGGCGGATCGGGGAGCTGTTTTTT. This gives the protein CSVTGRIGELFF.

CDR3 loop: CASSLGTNGGPQHF. The CDR3 DNA reads TGTGCCAGCAGTTTGGGGACCAATGGAGGTCCCCAGCATTTT. The V call is TRBV27, the J call TRBJ1-5; D might be TRBD1 (5 bases). The germline CDR1 and CDR2 sequences are MNHEY and SMNVEV (reference sequence). The CDR3 totals 14 residues. Deletions cut 3 bases from V and 10 bases from J, with 16 bases between.

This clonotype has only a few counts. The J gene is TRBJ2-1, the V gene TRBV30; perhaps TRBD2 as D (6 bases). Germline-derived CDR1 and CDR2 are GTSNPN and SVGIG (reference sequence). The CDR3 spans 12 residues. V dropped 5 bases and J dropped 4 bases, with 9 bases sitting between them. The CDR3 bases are TGTGCCTGGCTAGCGCGATACAATGAGCAGTTCTTC. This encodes CAWLARYNEQFF.

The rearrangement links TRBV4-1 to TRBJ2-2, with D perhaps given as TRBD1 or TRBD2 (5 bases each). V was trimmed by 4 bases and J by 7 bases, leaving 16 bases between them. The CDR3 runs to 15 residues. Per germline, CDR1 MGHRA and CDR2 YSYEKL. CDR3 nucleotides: TGCGCCAGCAGCCGTTACGGGGCCAGTGGCGGGGAGCTGTTTTTT. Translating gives CASSRYGASGGELFF.

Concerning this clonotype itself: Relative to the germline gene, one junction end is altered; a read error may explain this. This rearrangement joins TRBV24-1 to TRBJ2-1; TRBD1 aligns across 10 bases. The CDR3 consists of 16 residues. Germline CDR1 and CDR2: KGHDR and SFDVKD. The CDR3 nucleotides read TGCGCCACCAGTGACACAAGGACAGGGGGTGGACATGAGCAGTTCTTC. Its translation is CATSDTRTGGGHEQFF.

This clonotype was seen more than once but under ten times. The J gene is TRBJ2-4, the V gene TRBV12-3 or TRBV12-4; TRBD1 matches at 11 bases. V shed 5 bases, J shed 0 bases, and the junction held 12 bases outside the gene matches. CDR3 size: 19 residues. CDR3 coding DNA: TGTGCCAGCAGTCCGGGACAGGGGGGATCGTTCTTAGCCAAAAACATTCAGTACTTC. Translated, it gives CASSPGQGGSFLAKNIQYF.

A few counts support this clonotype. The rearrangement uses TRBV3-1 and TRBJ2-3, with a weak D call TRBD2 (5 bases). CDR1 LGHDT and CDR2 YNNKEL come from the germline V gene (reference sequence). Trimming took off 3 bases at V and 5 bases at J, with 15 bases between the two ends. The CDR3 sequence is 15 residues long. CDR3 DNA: TGTGCCAGCAGCCAGAATCACGCCGCGGGAGATACGCAGTATTTT. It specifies CASSQNHAAGDTQYF.

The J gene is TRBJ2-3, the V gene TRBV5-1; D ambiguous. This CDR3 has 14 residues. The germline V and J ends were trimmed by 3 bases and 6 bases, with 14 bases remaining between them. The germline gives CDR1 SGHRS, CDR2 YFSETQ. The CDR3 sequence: CASSSRSESDTQYF. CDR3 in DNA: TGCGCCAGCAGCTCCCGTTCAGAGAGCGATACGCAGTATTTT.

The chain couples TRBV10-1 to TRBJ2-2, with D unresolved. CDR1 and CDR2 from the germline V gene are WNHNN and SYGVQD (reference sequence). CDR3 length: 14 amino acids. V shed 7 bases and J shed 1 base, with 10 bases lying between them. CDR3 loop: CASKRSGNTGELFF. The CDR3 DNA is TGCGCCAGCAAGAGATCCGGGAACACCGGGGAGCTGTTTTTT.

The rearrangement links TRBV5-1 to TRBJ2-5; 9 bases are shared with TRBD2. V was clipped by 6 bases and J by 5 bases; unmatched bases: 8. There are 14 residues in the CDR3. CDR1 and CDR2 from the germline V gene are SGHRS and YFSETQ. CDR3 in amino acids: CASIPTSGVETQYF. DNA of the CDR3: TGCGCCAGCATTCCGACTAGCGGTGTGGAGACCCAGTACTTC. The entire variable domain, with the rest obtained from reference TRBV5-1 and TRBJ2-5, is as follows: KAGVTQTPRYLIKTRGQQVTLSCSPISGHRSVSWYQQTPGQGLQFLFEYFSETQRNKGNFPGRFSGRQFSNSRSEMNVSTLELGDSALYLCASIPTSGVETQYFGPGTRLLVL.

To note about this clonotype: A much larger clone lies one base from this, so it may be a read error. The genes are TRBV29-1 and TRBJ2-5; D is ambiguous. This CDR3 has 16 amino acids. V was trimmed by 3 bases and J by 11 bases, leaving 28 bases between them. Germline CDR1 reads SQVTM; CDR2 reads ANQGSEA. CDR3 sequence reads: CSVEGFSVGGVDEQYF. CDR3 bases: TGCAGCGTTGAGGGTTTTAGTGTAGGTGGTGTAGATGAGCAGTACTTC. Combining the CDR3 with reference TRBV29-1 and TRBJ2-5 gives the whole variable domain SAVISQKPSRDICQRGTSLTIQCQVDSQVTMMFWYRQQPGQSLTLIATANQGSEATYESGFVIDKFPISRPNLTFSTLTVSNMSPEDSSIYLCSVEGFSVGGVDEQYFGPGTRLLVL.

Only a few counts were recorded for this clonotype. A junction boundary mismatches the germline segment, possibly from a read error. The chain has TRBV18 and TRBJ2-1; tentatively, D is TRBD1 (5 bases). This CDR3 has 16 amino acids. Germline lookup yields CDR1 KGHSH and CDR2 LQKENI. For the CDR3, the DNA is TGTGTCAGCTCACAACAACTTGGTCAGGGTGGCAATGAGCAGTTCTTC. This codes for CVSSQQLGQGGNEQFF.

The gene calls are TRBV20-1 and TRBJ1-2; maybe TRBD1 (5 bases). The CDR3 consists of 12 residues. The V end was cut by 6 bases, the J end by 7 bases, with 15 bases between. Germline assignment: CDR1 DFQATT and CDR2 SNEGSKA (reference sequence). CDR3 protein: CSASDTGGGYTF. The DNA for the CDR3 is TGCAGTGCGAGCGATACAGGAGGTGGCTACACCTTC.

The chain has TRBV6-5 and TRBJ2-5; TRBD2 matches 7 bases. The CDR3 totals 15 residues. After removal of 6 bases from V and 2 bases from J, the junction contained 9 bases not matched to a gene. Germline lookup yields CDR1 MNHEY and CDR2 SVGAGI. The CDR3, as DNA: TGTGCCAGCAGGCGGAGTAGGGGACTACAAGAGACCCAGTACTTC. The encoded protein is CASRRSRGLQETQYF.

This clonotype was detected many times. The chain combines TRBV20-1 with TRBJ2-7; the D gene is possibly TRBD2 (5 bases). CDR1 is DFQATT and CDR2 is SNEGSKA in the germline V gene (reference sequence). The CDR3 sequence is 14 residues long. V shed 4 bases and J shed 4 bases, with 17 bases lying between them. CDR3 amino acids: CSATLPGRTYEQYF. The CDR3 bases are TGCAGTGCTACCCTCCCGGGTAGGACTTACGAGCAGTACTTC.

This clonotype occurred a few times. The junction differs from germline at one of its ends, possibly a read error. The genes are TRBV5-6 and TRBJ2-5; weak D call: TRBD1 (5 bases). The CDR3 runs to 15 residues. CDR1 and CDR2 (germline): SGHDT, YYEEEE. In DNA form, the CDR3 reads TGTTCCAGCAGCTCCATACCAGGGTTACAGGAGACCCAGTACTTC. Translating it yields CSSSSIPGLQETQYF. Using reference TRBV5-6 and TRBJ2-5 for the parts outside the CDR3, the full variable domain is DAGVTQSPTHLIKTRGQQVTLRCSPKSGHDTVSWYQQALGQGPQFIFQYYEEEERQRGNFPDRFSGHQFPNYSSELNVNALLLGDSALYLCSSSSIPGLQETQYFGPGTRLLVL.

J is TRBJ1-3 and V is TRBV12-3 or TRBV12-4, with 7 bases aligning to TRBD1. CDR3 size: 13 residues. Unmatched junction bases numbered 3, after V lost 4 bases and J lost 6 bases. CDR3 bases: TGTGCCAGCAGTTCTGACAGGGCAAACACCATATATTTT. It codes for CASSSDRANTIYF.

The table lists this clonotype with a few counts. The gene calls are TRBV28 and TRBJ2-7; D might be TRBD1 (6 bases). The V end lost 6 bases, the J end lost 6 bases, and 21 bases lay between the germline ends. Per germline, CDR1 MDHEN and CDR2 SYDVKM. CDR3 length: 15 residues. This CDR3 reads CASSRLGASGSEQYF. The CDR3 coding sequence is TGTGCCAGCAGCCGATTGGGGGCGTCAGGGTCCGAGCAGTACTTC.

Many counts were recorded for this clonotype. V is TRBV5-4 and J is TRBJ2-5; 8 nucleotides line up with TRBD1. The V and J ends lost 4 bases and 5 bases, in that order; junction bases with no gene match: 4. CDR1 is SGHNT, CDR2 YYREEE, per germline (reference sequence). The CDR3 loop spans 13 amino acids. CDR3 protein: CASSTDREETQYF. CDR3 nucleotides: TGTGCCAGCAGCACGGACAGGGAGGAGACCCAGTACTTC.

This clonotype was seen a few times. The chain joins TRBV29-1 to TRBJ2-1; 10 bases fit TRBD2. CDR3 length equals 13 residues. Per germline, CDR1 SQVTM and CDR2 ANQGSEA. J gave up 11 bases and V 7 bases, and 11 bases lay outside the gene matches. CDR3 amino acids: CSARTSGDGQQFF. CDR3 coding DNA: TGCAGCGCTAGAACTAGCGGGGACGGTCAGCAGTTCTTC.